This record concerns one T cell receptor beta chain sequence. The CDR3 loop spans 16 amino acids. CDR1 MGHRA and CDR2 YSYEKL come from the germline V gene. With 1 base removed from V and 3 bases from J, the gap between germline ends came to 12 bases. Libraries were prepared by immunoSEQ multiplex PCR; TCRdb keeps only in-frame clonotypes and omits some of them. The data show more than 200,000 clones, approximately 86% seen once. The data were obtained in a study of blood T cell repertoires in COVID-19. About the study: Specimens from acute and convalescent COVID-19 originated in the United States, Italy and Spain. Sample material is recorded as cDNA or gDNA derived from T cells, B-cell-depleted T cells, or PBMCs.

The sample consisted of peripheral blood. This receptor was identified in a young man with active or convalescent COVID-19. The chain has TRBV4-1 and TRBJ1-4; D not certain. This CDR3 is CASSQVPGRANEKLFF. The CDR3, as DNA: TGCGCCAGCAGCCAAGTCCCCGGGCGGGCTAATGAAAAACTGTTTTTT.